The text below deals with one TCR beta chain. The antigen remains undetermined. An overlapping HIV-1 Gag peptide pool stimulated these cells at about 1 ug/peptide/mL. CD40L-negative CD69-negative CD45RO-high memory CD4+ T cells were sorted as populations depleted of antigen-responding cells. The sample belongs to a study of persistence of HIV-infected CD4 T cells. Germline CDR1 and CDR2: SGHKS and YYEKEE (reference sequence). CDR3 length: 14 residues. Trimming removed 0 bases at V and 2 bases at J, with 8 bases between. The libraries were made with immunoSEQ version 4 in survey mode. The table came from immunoSEQ multiplex PCR; TCRdb's copy has only in-frame clones and leaves some out. In the table there are 25,000 to 40,000 clones, 65% to 90% of which are singletons.

The V gene is TRBV5-5, the J gene TRBJ1-2; no firm D call. This clonotype was sampled from an adult woman with HIV who was CMV-seropositive. The specimen was CD4+ T cells sorted from PBMCs after approximately 20-hour stimulation, collected from a patient who received antiretroviral therapy. CDR3 loop: CASSLDVGNYGYTF. Written as DNA, the CDR3 is TGTGCCAGCAGCTTGGATGTGGGAAACTATGGCTACACCTTC.